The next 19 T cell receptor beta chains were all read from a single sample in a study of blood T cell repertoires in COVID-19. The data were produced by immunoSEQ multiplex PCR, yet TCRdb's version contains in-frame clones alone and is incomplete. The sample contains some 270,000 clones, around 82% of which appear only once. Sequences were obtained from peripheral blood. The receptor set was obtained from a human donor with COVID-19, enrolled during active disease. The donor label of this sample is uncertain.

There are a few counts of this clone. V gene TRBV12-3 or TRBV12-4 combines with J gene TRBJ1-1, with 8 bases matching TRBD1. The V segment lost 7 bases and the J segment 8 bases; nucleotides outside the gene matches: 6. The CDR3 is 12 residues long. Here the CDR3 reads CASTRTGIEAFF. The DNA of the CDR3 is TGTGCCAGCACCCGGACAGGGATCGAAGCTTTCTTT.

The CDR3 loop reads CASGGGISEKLFF. The CDR3 bases are TGTGCCAGCGGGGGGGGAATAAGTGAAAAACTGTTTTTT. The V call is TRBV2, the J call TRBJ1-4; tentatively, D is TRBD1 (5 bases). The CDR3 extends over 13 amino acids. Germline loops: CDR1 SNHLY, CDR2 FYNNEI. Trimming took 8 bases from V and 7 from J, leaving 14 bases between them.

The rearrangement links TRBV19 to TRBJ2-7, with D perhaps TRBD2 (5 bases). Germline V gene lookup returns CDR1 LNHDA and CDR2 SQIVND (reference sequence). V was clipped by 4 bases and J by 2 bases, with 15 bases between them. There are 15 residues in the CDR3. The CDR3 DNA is TGTGCCAGTAGTAGGACGAGCGGAACTACCTACGAGCAGTACTTC. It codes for CASSRTSGTTYEQYF.

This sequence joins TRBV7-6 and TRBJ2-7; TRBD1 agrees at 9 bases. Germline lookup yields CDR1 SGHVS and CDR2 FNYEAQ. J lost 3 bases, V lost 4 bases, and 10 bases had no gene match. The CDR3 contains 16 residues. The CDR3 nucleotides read TGTGCCAGCAGCTCAGAGTTGGGGACAGGGTTCTACGAGCAGTACTTC. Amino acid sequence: CASSSELGTGFYEQYF.

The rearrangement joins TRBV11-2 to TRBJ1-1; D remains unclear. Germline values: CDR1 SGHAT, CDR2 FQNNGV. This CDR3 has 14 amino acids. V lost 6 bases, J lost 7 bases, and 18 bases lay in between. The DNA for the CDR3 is TGTGCCAGCAGTTGGGCGGCCGGGAATGATGAAGCTTTCTTT. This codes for CASSWAAGNDEAFF.

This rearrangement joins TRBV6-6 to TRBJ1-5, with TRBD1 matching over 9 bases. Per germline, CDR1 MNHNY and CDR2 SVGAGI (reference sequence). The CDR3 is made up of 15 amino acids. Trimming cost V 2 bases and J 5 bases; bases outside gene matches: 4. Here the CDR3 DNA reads TGTGCCAGCAGTTACGACGGGACAGGGCATCAGCCCCAGCATTTT. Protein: CASSYDGTGHQPQHF.

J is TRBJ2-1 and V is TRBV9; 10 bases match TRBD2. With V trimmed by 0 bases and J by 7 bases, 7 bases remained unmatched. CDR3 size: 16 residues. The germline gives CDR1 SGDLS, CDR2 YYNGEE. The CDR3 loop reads CASSVGGLAGVNEQFF. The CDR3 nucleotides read TGTGCCAGCAGCGTAGGGGGGCTAGCGGGAGTAAATGAGCAGTTCTTC.

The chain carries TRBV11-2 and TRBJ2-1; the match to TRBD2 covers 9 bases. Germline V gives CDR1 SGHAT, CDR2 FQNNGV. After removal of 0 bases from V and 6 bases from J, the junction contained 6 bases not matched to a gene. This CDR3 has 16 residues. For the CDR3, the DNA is TGTGCCAGCAGCTTAGAAGCGGGGGGCCCCGGCAATGAGCAGTTCTTC. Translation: CASSLEAGGPGNEQFF.

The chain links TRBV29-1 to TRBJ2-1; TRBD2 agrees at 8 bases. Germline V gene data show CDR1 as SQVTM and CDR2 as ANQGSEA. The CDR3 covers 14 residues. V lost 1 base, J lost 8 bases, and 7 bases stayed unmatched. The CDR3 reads CSVEVGGRQDEQFF. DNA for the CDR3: TGCAGCGTTGAAGTGGGCGGGAGGCAGGATGAGCAGTTCTTC.

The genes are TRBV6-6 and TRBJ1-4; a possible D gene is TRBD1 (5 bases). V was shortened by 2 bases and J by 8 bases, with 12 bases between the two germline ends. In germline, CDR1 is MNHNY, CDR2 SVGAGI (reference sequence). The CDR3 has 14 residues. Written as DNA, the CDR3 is TGTGCCAGCAGTTACAGGGGTTCGTACGAAAAACTGTTTTTT. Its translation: CASSYRGSYEKLFF.

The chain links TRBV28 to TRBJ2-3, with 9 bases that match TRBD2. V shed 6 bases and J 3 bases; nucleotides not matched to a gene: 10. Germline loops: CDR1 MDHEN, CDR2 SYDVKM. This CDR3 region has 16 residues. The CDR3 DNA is TGTGCCAGCAGCTGGGTAGCGGGAGTTGTGACAGATACGCAGTATTTT. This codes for CASSWVAGVVTDTQYF.

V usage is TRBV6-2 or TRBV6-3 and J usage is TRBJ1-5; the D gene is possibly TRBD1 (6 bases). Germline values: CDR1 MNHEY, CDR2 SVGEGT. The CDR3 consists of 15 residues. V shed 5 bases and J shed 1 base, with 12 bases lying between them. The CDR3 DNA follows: TGTGCCAGCAGTACCGACAGGTCAAGCAATCAGCCCCAGCATTTT. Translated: CASSTDRSSNQPQHF.

The CDR3 sequence is CASSFGQGDNSPLHF. CDR3 DNA: TGCGCCAGCAGCTTCGGACAGGGCGATAATTCACCCCTCCACTTT. This sequence joins TRBV5-1 and TRBJ1-6; 8 bases line up with TRBD1. Trimming removed 2 bases from V and 5 bases from J; junction bases left unmatched: 3. The CDR3 spans 15 residues. The germline V gene has CDR1 SGHRS and CDR2 YFSETQ.

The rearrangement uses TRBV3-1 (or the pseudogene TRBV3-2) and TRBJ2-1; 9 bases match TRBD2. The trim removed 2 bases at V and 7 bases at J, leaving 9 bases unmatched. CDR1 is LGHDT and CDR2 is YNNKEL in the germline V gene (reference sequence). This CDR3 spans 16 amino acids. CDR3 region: CASSQFASGMVNEQFF. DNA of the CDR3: TGTGCCAGCAGCCAATTCGCTAGCGGGATGGTTAATGAGCAGTTCTTC.

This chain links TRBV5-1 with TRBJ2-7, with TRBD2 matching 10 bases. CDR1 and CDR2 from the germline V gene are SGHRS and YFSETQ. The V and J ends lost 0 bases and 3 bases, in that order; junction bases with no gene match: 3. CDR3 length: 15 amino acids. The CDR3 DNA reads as TGCGCCAGCAGCTTGGTTCTAGCGGGAGTCTACGAGCAGTACTTC. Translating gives CASSLVLAGVYEQYF.

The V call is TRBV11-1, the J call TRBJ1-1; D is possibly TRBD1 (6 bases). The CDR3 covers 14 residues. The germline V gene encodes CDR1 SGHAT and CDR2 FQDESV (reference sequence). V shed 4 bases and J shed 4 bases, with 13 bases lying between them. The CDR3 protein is CASSSAGAGTEAFF. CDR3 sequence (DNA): TGTGCCAGCAGCTCAGCGGGGGCTGGCACTGAAGCTTTCTTT.

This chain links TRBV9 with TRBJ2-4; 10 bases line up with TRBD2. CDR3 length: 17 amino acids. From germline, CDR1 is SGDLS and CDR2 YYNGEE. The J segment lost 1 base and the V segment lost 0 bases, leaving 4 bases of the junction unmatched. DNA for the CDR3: TGTGCCAGCAGCGTAGCTGGGACTAGCGTTGCCAAAAACATTCAGTACTTC. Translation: CASSVAGTSVAKNIQYF.

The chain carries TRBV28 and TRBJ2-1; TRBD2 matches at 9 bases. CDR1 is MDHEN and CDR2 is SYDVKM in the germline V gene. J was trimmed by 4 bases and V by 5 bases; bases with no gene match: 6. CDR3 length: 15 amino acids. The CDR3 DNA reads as TGTGCCAGCAGTGCCCCGGCGGGAGGGTACAATGAGCAGTTCTTC. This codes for CASSAPAGGYNEQFF.

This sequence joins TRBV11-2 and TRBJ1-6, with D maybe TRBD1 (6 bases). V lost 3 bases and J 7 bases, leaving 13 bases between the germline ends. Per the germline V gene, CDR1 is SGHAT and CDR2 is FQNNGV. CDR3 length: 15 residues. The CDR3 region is CASSLGQGRNSPLHF. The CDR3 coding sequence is TGTGCCAGCAGCTTGGGTCAGGGGCGAAATTCACCCCTCCACTTT.